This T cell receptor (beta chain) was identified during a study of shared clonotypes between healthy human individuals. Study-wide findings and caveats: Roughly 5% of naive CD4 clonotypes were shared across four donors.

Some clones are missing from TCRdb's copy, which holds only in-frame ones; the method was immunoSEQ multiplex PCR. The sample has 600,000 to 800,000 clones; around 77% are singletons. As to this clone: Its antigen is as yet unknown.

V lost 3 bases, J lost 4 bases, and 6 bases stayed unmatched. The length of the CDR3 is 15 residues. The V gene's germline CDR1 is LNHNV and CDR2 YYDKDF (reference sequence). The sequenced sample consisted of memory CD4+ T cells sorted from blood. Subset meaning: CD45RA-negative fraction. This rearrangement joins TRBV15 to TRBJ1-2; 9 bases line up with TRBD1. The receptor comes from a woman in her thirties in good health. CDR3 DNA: TGTGCCACCAGCAGGAGGACAGGGGAGTCCTATGGCTACACCTTC. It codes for CATSRRTGESYGYTF. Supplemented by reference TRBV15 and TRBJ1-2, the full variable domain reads DAMVIQNPRYQVTQFGKPVTLSCSQTLNHNVMYWYQQKSSQAPKLLFHYYDKDFNNEADTPDNFQSRRPNTSFCFLDIRSPGLGDTAMYLCATSRRTGESYGYTFGSGTRLTVV.